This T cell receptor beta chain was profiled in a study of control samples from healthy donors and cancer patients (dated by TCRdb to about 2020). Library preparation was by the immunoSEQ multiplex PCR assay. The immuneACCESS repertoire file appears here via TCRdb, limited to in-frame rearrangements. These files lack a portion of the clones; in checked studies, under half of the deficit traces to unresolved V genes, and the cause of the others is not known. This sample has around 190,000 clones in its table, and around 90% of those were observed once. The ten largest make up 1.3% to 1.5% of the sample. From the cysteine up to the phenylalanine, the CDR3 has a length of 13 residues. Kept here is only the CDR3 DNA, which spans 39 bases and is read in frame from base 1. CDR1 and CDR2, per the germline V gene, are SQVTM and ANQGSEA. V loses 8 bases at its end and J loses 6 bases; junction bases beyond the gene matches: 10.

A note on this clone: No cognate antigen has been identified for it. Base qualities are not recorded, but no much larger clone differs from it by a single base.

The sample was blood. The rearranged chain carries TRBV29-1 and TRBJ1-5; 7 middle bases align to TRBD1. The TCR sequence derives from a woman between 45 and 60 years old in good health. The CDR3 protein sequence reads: CSTSEGASQPQHF. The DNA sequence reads TGCAGCACATCTGAGGGGGCAAGTCAGCCCCAGCATTTT.